The 30 T cell receptor beta chains below all came from one sample that was sequenced in a study of blood T cells in healthy people across ages. With a J-beta primer mix and a sample-barcoded 5' primer, a second PCR ran roughly 6 to 11 cycles. From the 5' RACE reads, TCRdb called clonotypes with MiXCR, one entry per CDR3 protein. The data contain over 950,000 distinct CDR3 sequences, more than 30% of them singletons. Input material: blood. The source is a man younger than 35 in good health.

The sample holds a few counts of this clonotype. V usage is TRBV24-1 and J usage is TRBJ2-1; 7 positions match TRBD1. This CDR3 contains 15 residues. The germline CDR1 and CDR2 sequences are KGHDR and SFDVKD. After removal of 4 bases from V and 1 base from J, the junction contained 3 bases not matched to a gene. CDR3 region: CATSELQGSYNEQFF. For the CDR3, the DNA is TGTGCCACCAGTGAGCTACAGGGGTCCTACAATGAGCAGTTCTTC.

This clonotype occurred a few times. The CDR3 DNA reads TGTGCCAGCAGCGTAGAGGGGAGGGGAGAGACCCAGTACTTC. It codes for CASSVEGRGETQYF. This chain links TRBV9 with TRBJ2-5, with TRBD2 matching 7 bases. Germline V gives CDR1 SGDLS, CDR2 YYNGEE. The CDR3 is 14 amino acids. With V trimmed by 0 bases and J by 4 bases, 3 bases remained unmatched.

J is TRBJ2-2 and V is TRBV6-5, with 7 bases matching TRBD1. The CDR3 spans 18 residues. Losses at the gene ends were 1 base for V and 6 bases for J; bases not matched to a gene: 14. Germline V gene data show CDR1 as MNHEY and CDR2 as SVGAGI. The CDR3 nucleotides are TGTGCCAGCAGTTACTTTTCCGGGACAGCCCCTCGGGCCGGGGAGCTGTTTTTT. Translated, it gives CASSYFSGTAPRAGELFF.

A few counts support this clonotype. The rearrangement links TRBV5-1 to TRBJ1-1, with D hard to call. Germline loops: CDR1 SGHRS, CDR2 YFSETQ. V was trimmed by 4 bases and J by 7 bases, leaving 17 bases between them. The CDR3 spans 14 residues. CDR3 in DNA: TGCGCCAGCAGCGGAACCGGACTTGCTAGTGAAGCTTTCTTT. Translated, it gives CASSGTGLASEAFF.

This clonotype was recorded at least ten times. The V and J genes are TRBV4-3 and TRBJ2-5, with 8 bases matching TRBD1. J lost 4 bases, V lost 3 bases, and 19 bases had no gene match. CDR1 and CDR2 from the germline V gene are LGHNA and YSLEER. The CDR3 spans 19 residues. In DNA, the CDR3 is TGCGCCAGCAGCCACTCCTCCTCTCGGCAGGGGGCACCGTCAGAGACCCAGTACTTC. Translation: CASSHSSSRQGAPSETQYF.

This clonotype was seen ten or more times. The chain recombines TRBV5-1 with TRBJ1-4; D is uncertain. V lost 0 bases to trimming and J lost 6 bases, with 9 bases between them. The CDR3 totals 14 residues. CDR1 and CDR2 from the germline V gene are SGHRS and YFSETQ. The CDR3 region has the DNA TGCGCCAGCAGCTTGGGGCTGGCTGATGAAAAACTGTTTTTT. Translating it yields CASSLGLADEKLFF.

V gene TRBV12-3 or TRBV12-4 combines with J gene TRBJ2-3; D unclear. Trimming removed 1 base at V and 2 bases at J, with 10 bases between. The CDR3 contains 15 residues. The CDR3 sequence: CASSLGTDPTDTQYF. The CDR3 DNA reads as TGTGCCAGCAGTTTAGGGACGGATCCCACAGATACGCAGTATTTT.

The chain employs TRBV4-1 and TRBJ1-1, with 8 bases identical to TRBD1. Germline V lookup: CDR1 MGHRA, CDR2 YSYEKL. V shed 5 bases and J 7 bases; nucleotides not matched to a gene: 6. The CDR3 is made up of 13 amino acids. The CDR3 spells CASSTGQGSEAFF. The DNA of the CDR3 is TGCGCCAGCAGCACTGGACAGGGCAGTGAAGCTTTCTTT.

This clonotype was detected a few times. This chain uses TRBV7-2 with TRBJ2-1; 7 nucleotides align to TRBD1. This CDR3 region has 16 residues. From germline, CDR1 is SGHTA and CDR2 FQGNSA. The V gene end was trimmed by 4 bases and the J gene end by 3 bases; junction bases not matched to a gene: 9. The CDR3 loop reads CASSSGQAAGYNEQFF. In DNA form, the CDR3 reads TGTGCCAGCAGCTCAGGACAGGCCGCGGGCTACAATGAGCAGTTCTTC.

This clonotype occurred a few times. The V call is TRBV9, the J call TRBJ2-4; the D gene could be TRBD1 or TRBD2 (7 bases each). Trimming took 3 bases from V and 6 from J, leaving 16 bases between them. There are 15 residues in the CDR3. Germline V gene sequence: CDR1 SGDLS, CDR2 YYNGEE. The CDR3 DNA is TGTGCCAGCAGCGAGGGAGGGACAGACGGAAACATTCAGTACTTC. Translation: CASSEGGTDGNIQYF.

CDR3 coding DNA: TGCAGTGCTAGCCCTAACCTCGGTCAGCCCCAGCATTTT. This codes for CSASPNLGQPQHF. V usage is TRBV20-1 and J usage is TRBJ1-5, with no clear D. The CDR3 spans 13 residues. V was shortened by 3 bases and J by 6 bases, with 12 bases between the two germline ends. Germline CDR1 DFQATT, CDR2 SNEGSKA (reference sequence).

This chain uses TRBV12-3 or TRBV12-4 with TRBJ2-3, with D possibly matching TRBD2 (5 bases). The CDR3 is 14 residues long. The ends were cut back, 2 bases at V and 13 bases at J, with 19 bases in the middle. The CDR3 region is CASSLPPSTDMEYF. CDR3 DNA: TGTGCCAGCAGTTTACCTCCTAGCACAGATATGGAGTATTTT.

This chain links TRBV11-2 with TRBJ1-2; possibly TRBD1 for D (5 bases). The V and J ends lost 1 base and 10 bases respectively, with 13 bases between them. Germline CDR1 reads SGHAT; CDR2 reads FQNNGV. CDR3 length equals 13 residues. The CDR3 region has the DNA TGTGCCAGCAGCTTAGGGTTGGGGCAGTCCTACACCTTC. This translates into CASSLGLGQSYTF.

This clonotype appeared a few times. This chain links TRBV7-8 with TRBJ1-1; D may be TRBD1 (5 bases). The CDR3 covers 15 residues. Germline values: CDR1 SGHVS, CDR2 FQNEAQ. Trimming cost V 2 bases and J 6 bases, with 16 bases left between them. The CDR3, as DNA: TGTGCCAGCAGCTTATTACGGGGGTTATTGGCTGAAGCTTTCTTT. Translation gives CASSLLRGLLAEAFF.

This chain joins TRBV7-9 and TRBJ1-4, with 8 positions matching TRBD1. After removal of 4 bases from V and 7 bases from J, the junction contained 8 bases not matched to a gene. Germline values: CDR1 SEHNR, CDR2 FQNEAQ (reference sequence). The CDR3 covers 15 residues. DNA of the CDR3: TGTGCCAGCAGCTCCTGGACAGGGTCGGGTGAAAAACTGTTTTTT. Its protein is CASSSWTGSGEKLFF. Full variable domain (missing parts from reference TRBV7-9 and TRBJ1-4): DTGVSQNPRHKITKRGQNVTFRCDPISEHNRLYWYRQTLGQGPEFLTYFQNEAQLEKSRLLSDRFSAERPKGSFSTLEIQRTEQGDSAMYLCASSSWTGSGEKLFFGSGTQLSVL.

In its sample, this clonotype was seen a few times. The chain uses TRBV6-2 or TRBV6-3 and TRBJ2-1; tentative D call: TRBD2 (5 bases). V lost 4 bases to trimming and J lost 4 bases, with 8 bases between them. Germline lookup yields CDR1 MNHEY and CDR2 SVGEGT. The CDR3 is 13 amino acids. The CDR3 protein is CASSWSGYNEQFF. The CDR3 coding sequence is TGTGCCAGCAGTTGGAGCGGATACAATGAGCAGTTCTTC.

The chain links TRBV20-1 to TRBJ2-3; 8 bases fit TRBD2. Germline CDR1 and CDR2: DFQATT and SNEGSKA (reference sequence). This CDR3 has 16 residues. The junction had 9 bases not matched to a gene; V was cut back by 1 base and J by 3 bases. CDR3 sequence: CSARAPGGAGTDTQYF. CDR3 DNA sequence: TGCAGTGCTAGAGCCCCCGGGGGGGCCGGTACAGATACGCAGTATTTT.

This clonotype was seen only a few times. In DNA form, the CDR3 reads TGTGCCAGCAAAAGAGGGGGCGTAGGCTATGGCTACACCTTC. It encodes CASKRGGVGYGYTF. The J gene is TRBJ1-2, the V gene TRBV12-3 or TRBV12-4, with 7 bases that match TRBD1. The J segment lost 4 bases and the V segment lost 7 bases, leaving 9 bases of the junction unmatched. The CDR3 runs 14 residues.

The table lists this clonotype with a few counts. This chain uses TRBV5-1 with TRBJ2-1; D perhaps matches TRBD2 (5 bases). In germline, CDR1 is SGHRS, CDR2 YFSETQ. This CDR3 spans 15 amino acids. V lost 0 bases to trimming and J lost 7 bases, with 14 bases between them. CDR3 amino acids: CASSLDWGSGNEQFF. CDR3 bases: TGCGCCAGCAGCTTGGATTGGGGTTCGGGAAATGAGCAGTTCTTC.

This clonotype was observed many times. The rearrangement joins TRBV12-3 or TRBV12-4 to TRBJ2-1; a possible D gene is TRBD1 (6 bases). Trimming took off 1 base at V and 10 bases at J, with 11 bases between the two ends. CDR3 length: 13 residues. The CDR3, as DNA: TGTGCCAGCAGTTTAGGAGAGGGGGACGAGCAGTTCTTC. The encoded protein is CASSLGEGDEQFF.

V gene TRBV4-2 combines with J gene TRBJ2-5; no clear D. Germline loops: CDR1 LGHNA, CDR2 YNFKEQ. V was trimmed by 0 bases and J by 11 bases, leaving 10 bases between them. There are 12 residues in the CDR3. CDR3 protein: CASSQDDNEQYF. In nucleotides, the CDR3 is TGTGCCAGCAGCCAAGATGATAATGAGCAGTACTTC.

This chain connects TRBV30 to TRBJ2-3; D possibly corresponds to TRBD1 (6 bases). The V end was cut by 3 bases, the J end by 0 bases, with 13 bases between. Per germline, CDR1 GTSNPN and CDR2 SVGIG (reference sequence). The CDR3 spans 15 residues. The chain's CDR3 is CAWRDRRASTDTQYF. As DNA, the CDR3 is TGTGCCTGGAGGGACAGAAGGGCTAGCACAGATACGCAGTATTTT.

The V gene is TRBV7-9, the J gene TRBJ2-2; D ambiguous. V lost 10 bases and J 1 base, leaving 16 bases between the germline ends. This CDR3 is built from 15 residues. Germline-derived CDR1 and CDR2 are SEHNR and FQNEAQ (reference sequence). The CDR3 nucleotides are TGTGCCATTCGCATAGGCCAGGTGAACACCGGGGAGCTGTTTTTT. As protein: CAIRIGQVNTGELFF.

This clonotype was seen a few times. The CDR3 here is CASRYSGTVNSPLHF. The CDR3 DNA is TGTGCCAGCAGATATTCCGGGACAGTAAATTCACCCCTCCACTTT. The rearrangement uses TRBV2 and TRBJ1-6, with 7 bases aligning to TRBD1. The junction had 9 bases not matched to a gene; V was cut back by 6 bases and J by 7 bases. Germline-derived CDR1 and CDR2 are SNHLY and FYNNEI. CDR3 length: 15 amino acids.

The V gene is TRBV12-3 or TRBV12-4, the J gene TRBJ2-2; tentatively, D is TRBD1 (6 bases). The CDR3 has 15 amino acids. With 6 bases removed from V and 0 bases from J, the gap between germline ends came to 11 bases. The CDR3 DNA is TGTGCCAGCAGGACCGGGACAACGAACACCGGGGAGCTGTTTTTT. Translation gives CASRTGTTNTGELFF.

The J gene is TRBJ2-1, the V gene TRBV4-2; TRBD2 aligns across 9 bases. V dropped 4 bases and J dropped 6; count of bases not matched to a gene: 10. This CDR3 is built from 16 residues. The germline V gene encodes CDR1 LGHNA and CDR2 YNFKEQ. The CDR3 loop is CASSLAQREVANEQFF. CDR3 DNA sequence: TGTGCCAGCAGCCTAGCACAGCGGGAGGTTGCCAATGAGCAGTTCTTC.

Points on this clonotype: Possible read error: a much larger clone is one base away. The CDR3: CSARGASGGYTF. The CDR3 bases are TGCAGTGCTAGAGGAGCAAGCGGTGGCTACACCTTC. This sequence joins TRBV20-1 and TRBJ1-2; the D is unclear. The CDR3 is 12 residues long. Trimming cost V 1 base and J 7 bases, with 10 bases left between them. Germline lookup yields CDR1 DFQATT and CDR2 SNEGSKA (reference sequence).

Only a few counts were recorded for this clonotype. V usage is TRBV9 and J usage is TRBJ2-1; 11 positions agree with TRBD2. The CDR3 spans 14 residues. The J segment lost 12 bases and the V segment lost 3 bases, leaving 8 bases of the junction unmatched. Germline V CDR1 and CDR2: SGDLS, YYNGEE. The CDR3: CASSDLSGGAMQFF. The CDR3 bases are TGTGCCAGCAGCGACCTTAGCGGGGGGGCCATGCAGTTCTTC. The variable domain in full, completed from reference TRBV9 and TRBJ2-1, reads DSGVTQTPKHLITATGQRVTLRCSPRSGDLSVYWYQQSLDQGLQFLIQYYNGEERAKGNILERFSAQQFPDLHSELNLSSLELGDSALYFCASSDLSGGAMQFFGPGTRLTVL.

This clonotype was observed a few times. CDR3 residues: CASSPTGGHGYTF. CDR3 DNA: TGTGCCAGCAGCCCGACAGGGGGGCATGGCTACACCTTC. The chain carries TRBV7-6 and TRBJ1-2, with 9 bases fitting TRBD1. Germline CDR1 is SGHVS and CDR2 is FNYEAQ. This CDR3 is built from 13 residues. The junction had 4 bases not matched to a gene; V was cut back by 5 bases and J by 6 bases.

This clonotype was observed a handful of times. This chain uses TRBV4-3 with TRBJ1-2, with D unresolved. Germline-derived CDR1 and CDR2 are LGHNA and YSLEER. Trimming took off 0 bases at V and 10 bases at J, with 12 bases between the two ends. The CDR3 sequence is 13 residues long. The DNA of the CDR3 is TGCGCCAGCAGCCAAGATCGAGGCAGCGCCTACACCTTC. The encoded protein is CASSQDRGSAYTF.